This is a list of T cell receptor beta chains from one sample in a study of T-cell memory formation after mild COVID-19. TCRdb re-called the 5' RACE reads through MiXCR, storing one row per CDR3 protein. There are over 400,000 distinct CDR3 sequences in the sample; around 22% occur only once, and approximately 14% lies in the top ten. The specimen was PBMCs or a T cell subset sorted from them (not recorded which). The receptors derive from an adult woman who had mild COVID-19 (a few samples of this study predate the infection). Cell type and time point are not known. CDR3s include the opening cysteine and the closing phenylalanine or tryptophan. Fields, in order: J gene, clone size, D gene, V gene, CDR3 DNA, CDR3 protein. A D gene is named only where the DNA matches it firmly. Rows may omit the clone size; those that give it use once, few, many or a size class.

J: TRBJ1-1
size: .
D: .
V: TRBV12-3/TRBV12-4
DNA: TGTGCCAGCAGCTACAGGTGGGGCACTGAAGCTTTCTTT
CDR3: CASSYRWGTEAFF

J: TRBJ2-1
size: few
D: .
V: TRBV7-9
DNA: TGTGCCAGCAGCCTCGGGACTCTCAATCACAATGAGCAGTTCTTC
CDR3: CASSLGTLNHNEQFF

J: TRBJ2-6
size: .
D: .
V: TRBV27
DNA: TGTGCCAGCCGTCCCGCGGGGACTGGGGCCAACGTCCTGACTTTC
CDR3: CASRPAGTGANVLTF

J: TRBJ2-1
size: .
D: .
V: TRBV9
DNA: TGTGCCAGCAGCCCGTCCAATGAGCAGTTCTTC
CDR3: CASSPSNEQFF

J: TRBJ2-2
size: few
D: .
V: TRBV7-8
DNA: TGTGCCAGCAGTCCCGGACGGTCGAACACCGGGGAGCTGTTTTTT
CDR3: CASSPGRSNTGELFF

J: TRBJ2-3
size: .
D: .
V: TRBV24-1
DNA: TGTGCCACCAGTGACCCGACATCACCCCGCACAGATACGCAGTATTTT
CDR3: CATSDPTSPRTDTQYF

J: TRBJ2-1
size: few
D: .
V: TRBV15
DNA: TGTGCCACCAGCATCTGGTTGATGTCCTACAATGAGCAGTTCTTC
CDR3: CATSIWLMSYNEQFF

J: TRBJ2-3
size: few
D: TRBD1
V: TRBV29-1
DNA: TGCAGCGCCCGACAGGGGATGGCAGATACGCAGTATTTT
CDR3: CSARQGMADTQYF

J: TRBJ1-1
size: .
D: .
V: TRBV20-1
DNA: TGCAGTGCTAGAAGGAACACTGAAGCTTTCTTT
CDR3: CSARRNTEAFF

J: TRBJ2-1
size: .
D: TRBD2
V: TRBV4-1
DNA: TGCGCCAGCAGCCCCCTAGAGCGGGGGGACAATGAGCAGTTCTTC
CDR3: CASSPLERGDNEQFF

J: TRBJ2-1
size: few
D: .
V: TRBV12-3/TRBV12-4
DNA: TGTGCCAGCAGGAGACTCGGGGGACATGAGCAGTTCTTC
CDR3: CASRRLGGHEQFF

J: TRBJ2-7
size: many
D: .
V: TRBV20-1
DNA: TGCAGTGCTAGCGCGACTTTCTACGAGCAGTACTTC
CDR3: CSASATFYEQYF

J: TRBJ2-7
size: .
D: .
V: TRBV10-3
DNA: TGTGCCATAGGCGACGGGGAATACTACGAGCAGTACTTC
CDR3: CAIGDGEYYEQYF

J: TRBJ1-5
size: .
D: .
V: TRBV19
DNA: TGTGCCAGTAGTATCGGGGGCTGGGTTAGAAATCAGCCCCAGCATTTT
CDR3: CASSIGGWVRNQPQHF

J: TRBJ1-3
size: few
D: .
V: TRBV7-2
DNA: TGTGCCAGCAGCGAAGTAGCCTCTGGAAACACCATATATTTT
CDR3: CASSEVASGNTIYF

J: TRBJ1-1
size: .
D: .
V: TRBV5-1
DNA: TGCGCCAGCAGTCCTCACGGGCCGTACACTGAAGCTTTCTTT
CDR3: CASSPHGPYTEAFF

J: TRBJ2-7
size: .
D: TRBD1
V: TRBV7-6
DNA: TGTGCCAGCAGCTTAGACAGGGGTACAGGGGAGCAGTACTTC
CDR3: CASSLDRGTGEQYF

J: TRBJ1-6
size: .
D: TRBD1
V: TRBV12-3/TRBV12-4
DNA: TGTGCCAGCAGTTTTAGACAGGGTAGTTCACCCCTCCACTTT
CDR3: CASSFRQGSSPLHF

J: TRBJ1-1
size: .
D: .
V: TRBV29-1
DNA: TGCAGCGCGCCTCGCATCACGAACACTGAAGCTTTCTTT
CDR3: CSAPRITNTEAFF

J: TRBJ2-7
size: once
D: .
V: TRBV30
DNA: TGTGCCTGGGGATATGTCGGACGCGGGCTCTACGAGCAGTACTTC
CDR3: CAWGYVGRGLYEQYF

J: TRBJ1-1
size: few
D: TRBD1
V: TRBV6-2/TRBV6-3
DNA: TGTGCCAGCAGTGAACAGGACAGGGCGATGAACACTGAAGCTTTCTTT
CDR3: CASSEQDRAMNTEAFF

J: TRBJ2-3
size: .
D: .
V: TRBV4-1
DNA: TGCGCCAGCAGTCGAGGGCTCACAGATACGCAGTATTTT
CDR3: CASSRGLTDTQYF

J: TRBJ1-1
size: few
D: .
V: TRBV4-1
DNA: TGCGCCAGCAGCCAAGATCTATCGGGAAACACTGAAGCTTTCTTT
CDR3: CASSQDLSGNTEAFF

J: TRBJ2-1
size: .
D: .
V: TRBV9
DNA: TGTGCCAGCAGCGTAGTGGGGCGTGAGCAGTTCTTC
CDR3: CASSVVGREQFF

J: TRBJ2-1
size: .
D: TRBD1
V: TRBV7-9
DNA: TGTGCCAGCAGCTTAGTAAGTGGACAGGGTGGTTATGAGCAGTTCTTC
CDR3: CASSLVSGQGGYEQFF

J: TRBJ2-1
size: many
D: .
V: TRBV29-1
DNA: TGCAGCGTTGGGGACAATGAGCAGTTCTTC
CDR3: CSVGDNEQFF

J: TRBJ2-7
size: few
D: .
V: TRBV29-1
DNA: TGCAGCGCTGGTGGCAGTTTGGCCTACGAGCAGTACTTC
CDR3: CSAGGSLAYEQYF

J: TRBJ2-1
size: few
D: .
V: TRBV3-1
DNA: TGTGCCAGCAGCCAAGATCACGGAGGGTCAGAGCAGTTCTTC
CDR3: CASSQDHGGSEQFF

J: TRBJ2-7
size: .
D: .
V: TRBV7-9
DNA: TGTGCCAGCAGCTTAGCGTCGGCCCTTAGGGGCTCCTACGAGCAGTACTTC
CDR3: CASSLASALRGSYEQYF

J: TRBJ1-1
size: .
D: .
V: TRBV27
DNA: TGTGCCACCTTCCGGGGAAGGAAAGCTTTCTTT
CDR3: CATFRGRKAFF

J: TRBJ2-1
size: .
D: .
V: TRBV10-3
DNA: TGTGCCATCAGGATGTCGGGCAGCTCCTACAATGAGCAGTTCTTC
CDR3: CAIRMSGSSYNEQFF

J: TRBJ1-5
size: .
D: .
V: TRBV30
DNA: TGTGCCGGGGAAGTAAAGGGAATCAATCAGCCCCAGCATTTT
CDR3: CAGEVKGINQPQHF

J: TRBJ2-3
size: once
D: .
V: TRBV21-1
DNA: TGTGCCAGCAGCGTGTTGGGTTTTGCAGATACGCAGTATTTT
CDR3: CASSVLGFADTQYF

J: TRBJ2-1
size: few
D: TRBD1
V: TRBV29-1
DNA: TGCAGCGGACGGACAGGGACAGGGTTAGGGTATGAGCAGTTCTTC
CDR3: CSGRTGTGLGYEQFF

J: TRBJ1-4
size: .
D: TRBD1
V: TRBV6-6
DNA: TGTGCCAGCAGACAGGGGTGGGATGAAAAACTGTTTTTT
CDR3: CASRQGWDEKLFF

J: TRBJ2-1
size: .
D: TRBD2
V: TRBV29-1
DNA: TGCAGCGTCCATCGAGCGGGGGGGTACAATGAGCAGTTCTTC
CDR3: CSVHRAGGYNEQFF

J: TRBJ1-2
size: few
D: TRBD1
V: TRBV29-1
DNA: TGCAGCGTGACAGGACAGGGTACTAACTATGGCTACACCTTC
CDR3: CSVTGQGTNYGYTF

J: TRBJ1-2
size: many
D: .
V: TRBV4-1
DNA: TGCGCCAGCAGCCAATCGCTTCGCAATAACTATGGCTACACCTTC
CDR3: CASSQSLRNNYGYTF

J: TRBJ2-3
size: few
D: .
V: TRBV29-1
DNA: TGCAGCGCAACTCCTAGGGTTCACACAGATACGCAGTATTTT
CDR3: CSATPRVHTDTQYF

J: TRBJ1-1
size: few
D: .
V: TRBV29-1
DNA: TGCAGCGTTGAAGATGAGGGGGGGAACACTGAAGCTTTCTTT
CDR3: CSVEDEGGNTEAFF

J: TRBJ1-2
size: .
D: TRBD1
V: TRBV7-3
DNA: TGTGCCAGCAGTACCGGGACAGGGATCGGCTACACCTTC
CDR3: CASSTGTGIGYTF

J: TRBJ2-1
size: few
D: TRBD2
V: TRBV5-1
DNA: TGCGCCAGCAGCCAATTAGCGGGAACGGATGAGCAGTTCTTC
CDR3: CASSQLAGTDEQFF

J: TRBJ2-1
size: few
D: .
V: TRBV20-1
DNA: TGCAGTGCTAGAGGGCCCGACATCAGTACTTACAATGAGCAGTTCTTC
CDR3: CSARGPDISTYNEQFF

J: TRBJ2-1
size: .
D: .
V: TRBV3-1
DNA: TGTGCCAGCAGCCAAGGGCGGGGGCGTGTGTTCTTC
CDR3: CASSQGRGRVFF

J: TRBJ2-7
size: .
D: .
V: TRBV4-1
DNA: TGCGCCAGCAGCCAAGAGGTCAGCTCCTACGAGCAGTACTTC
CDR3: CASSQEVSSYEQYF

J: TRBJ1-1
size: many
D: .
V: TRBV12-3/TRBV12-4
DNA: TGTGCCAGCAGCTTTGCGGGGAACACTGAAGCTTTCTTT
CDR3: CASSFAGNTEAFF

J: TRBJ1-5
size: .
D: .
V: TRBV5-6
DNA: TGTGCCAGCAGCTTGGGTCAGGGCAAGTTGAAGCCCCAGCATTTT
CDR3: CASSLGQGKLKPQHF

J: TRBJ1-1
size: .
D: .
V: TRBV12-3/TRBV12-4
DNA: TGTGCCAGCAGGCCCAATAAGGGCACTGAAGCTTTCTTT
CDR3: CASRPNKGTEAFF

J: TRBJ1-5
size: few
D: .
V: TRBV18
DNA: TGTGCCAGCTCACCACTTGCGCGGATAGGTAGCAATCAGCCCCAGCATTTT
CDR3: CASSPLARIGSNQPQHF

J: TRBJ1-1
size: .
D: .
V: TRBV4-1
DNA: TGCGCCAGCAGCCACAAGTACGGAGAGCTGGGGAACACTGAAGCTTTCTTT
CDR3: CASSHKYGELGNTEAFF

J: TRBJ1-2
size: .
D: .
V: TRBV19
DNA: TGTGCCAGTAGTAGCGGGGATCGGGGCTACACCTTC
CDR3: CASSSGDRGYTF

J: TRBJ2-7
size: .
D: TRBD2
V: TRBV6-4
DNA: TGTGCCAGCCAAAAGAGGGGAGGGCGGTACGAGCAGTACTTC
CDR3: CASQKRGGRYEQYF

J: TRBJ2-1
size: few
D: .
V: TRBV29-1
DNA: TGCAGCGTTGGCAACAGGTCGAGAAATGAGCAGTTCTTC
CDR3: CSVGNRSRNEQFF

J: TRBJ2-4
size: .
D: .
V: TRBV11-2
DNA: TGTGCCAGCAGCTTAGACAAGGAATATGAGAACATTCAGTACTTC
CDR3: CASSLDKEYENIQYF

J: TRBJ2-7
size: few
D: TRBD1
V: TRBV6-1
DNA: TGTGCCAGCCAGTGGGGTGGACAGGGGATTTCCTACGAGCAGTACTTC
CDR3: CASQWGGQGISYEQYF

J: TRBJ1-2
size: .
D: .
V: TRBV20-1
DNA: TGCAGTCGCTATGACACGGGGGGCTACACCTTC
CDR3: CSRYDTGGYTF

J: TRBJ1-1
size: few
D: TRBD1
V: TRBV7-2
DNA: TGTGCCAGCAGCGCCCAGGGGGCGAACACTGAAGCTTTCTTT
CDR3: CASSAQGANTEAFF

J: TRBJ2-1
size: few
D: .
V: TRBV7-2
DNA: TGTGCCAGCAGCCGAGCCGAGGACGTTCGACTTTTCTTC
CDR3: CASSRAEDVRLFF

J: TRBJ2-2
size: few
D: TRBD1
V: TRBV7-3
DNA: TGTGCCAGCAGCTTCCAGGGGGCCGGAACCGGGGAGCTGTTTTTT
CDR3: CASSFQGAGTGELFF

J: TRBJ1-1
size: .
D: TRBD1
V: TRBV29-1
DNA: TGCAGCGTTAGGAAAATCGACTCAGGGGGAGCTTTCTTT
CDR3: CSVRKIDSGGAFF